The 15 T cell receptor beta chains reported below all come from one sample, sequenced in a study of T cell responses to AZD1222 COVID-19 vaccine (dated by TCRdb to 2020 to 2022). The time point tag for this specimen amounts to: baseline before first vaccination. Library prep was done by the immunoSEQ multiplex PCR assay. TCRdb took this table from immuneACCESS and kept in-frame rearrangements with V and J called. Such tables lack part of the clones; where checked against another copy, unresolved V genes explain under half of the gap, and the rest is unexplained. Across this sample there are over 150,000 clones, with more than 90% seen only once. Of the sample, approximately 17% is held by the ten largest clones. Material: peripheral blood, obtained on day 0 of AZD1222 vaccination. The source is an adult in good health.

This sequence joins TRBV19 and TRBJ2-7, with D unclear. This CDR3 has 13 residues. Germline CDR1 is LNHDA and CDR2 is SQIVND (reference sequence). Between the trimmed V and J ends, which lost 3 bases and 5 bases, there was a span of 11 bases. The CDR3 region is CASSMPPAHEQYF. CDR3 nucleotide sequence: TGTGCCAGTAGTATGCCTCCGGCCCACGAGCAGTACTTC.

The rearrangement links TRBV12-3 or TRBV12-4 to TRBJ2-7; tentatively, D is TRBD1 (5 bases). CDR3 size: 12 residues. V lost 7 bases, J lost 1 base, and 8 bases lay in between. The CDR3 coding sequence is TGTGCCAGCAAAGGGGAATCCTACGAGCAGTACTTC. It yields the protein CASKGESYEQYF.

The chain links TRBV3-1 (or the pseudogene TRBV3-2) to TRBJ2-1; D perhaps matches TRBD1 (5 bases). The CDR3 runs to 14 residues. V gave up 3 bases and J gave up 6 bases, with 12 bases separating them. Germline CDR1 reads LGHDT; CDR2 reads YNNKEL (reference sequence). CDR3 sequence reads: CASSHPDRSNEQFF. The CDR3, as DNA: TGTGCCAGCAGCCACCCAGACAGATCCAATGAGCAGTTCTTC.

V usage is TRBV14 and J usage is TRBJ2-7; D remains ambiguous. The CDR3 has 14 residues. V dropped 1 base and J dropped 5 bases, with 12 bases sitting between them. Germline V gives CDR1 SGHDN, CDR2 FVKESK. The CDR3 protein is CASSQVGWTNEQYF. DNA for the CDR3: TGTGCCAGCAGCCAAGTCGGCTGGACCAACGAGCAGTACTTC.

This sequence joins TRBV6-4 and TRBJ2-2; tentatively, D is TRBD2 (6 bases). V shed 3 bases and J shed 2 bases, with 16 bases lying between them. The CDR3 is 17 residues long. Per the germline V gene, CDR1 is MRHNA and CDR2 is SNTAGT. The DNA of the CDR3 is TGTGCCAGCAGTGAGGATGCGGGGCGTCGAAACACCGGGGAGCTGTTTTTT. Its protein product is CASSEDAGRRNTGELFF.

This clone was detected only once. The J gene is TRBJ2-2, the V gene TRBV6-5, with a possible D match to TRBD1 (6 bases). Germline assignment: CDR1 MNHEY and CDR2 SVGAGI. This CDR3 spans 13 amino acids. The germline V and J ends were trimmed by 6 bases and 5 bases, with 10 bases remaining between them. This chain's CDR3 is CASRQGETGELFF. In nucleotides, the CDR3 is TGTGCCAGCAGACAGGGTGAGACCGGGGAGCTGTTTTTT.

The rearrangement uses TRBV6-1 and TRBJ2-1; the match to TRBD1 covers 8 bases. The ends lost 6 bases at V and 2 bases at J; junction bases unmatched: 6. CDR1 is MNHNS and CDR2 is SASEGT in the germline V gene. The CDR3 totals 15 residues. CDR3 sequence reads: CASSQTRGPYNEQFF. In DNA, the CDR3 is TGTGCCAGCAGCCAAACCAGGGGGCCCTACAATGAGCAGTTCTTC.

The chain carries TRBV5-1 and TRBJ2-2, with D unclear. Trimming pared 1 base from V and 4 bases from J, leaving 5 bases between. Germline CDR1 SGHRS, CDR2 YFSETQ. The CDR3 covers 13 residues. CDR3 nucleotide sequence: TGCGCCAGCAGCTTGTTGCCCACCGGGGAGCTGTTTTTT. Protein product: CASSLLPTGELFF.

V usage is TRBV12-3 or TRBV12-4 and J usage is TRBJ1-2; D might be TRBD1 (6 bases). The CDR3 length is 13 residues. The V end was cut by 4 bases, the J end by 8 bases, with 14 bases between. This CDR3 reads CASSYGGMGGYTF. The CDR3 coding sequence is TGTGCCAGCAGTTACGGGGGCATGGGGGGCTACACCTTC.

This chain links TRBV28 with TRBJ2-4, with 7 bases fitting TRBD2. The CDR3 is 15 amino acids. V was pared by 6 bases and J by 1 base, with 6 bases of the junction left unmatched. The germline CDR1 and CDR2 sequences are MDHEN and SYDVKM. CDR3: CASSGSGGAKNIQYF. The CDR3 DNA reads as TGTGCCAGCAGCGGATCCGGGGGGGCCAAAAACATTCAGTACTTC.

The chain combines TRBV16 with TRBJ2-3; D may be TRBD2 (6 bases). The germline V gene has CDR1 KGHSY and CDR2 FQNENV. This CDR3 is built from 17 residues. V dropped 2 bases and J dropped 3 bases, with 18 bases sitting between them. CDR3 DNA: TGTGCCAGCAGCCAAGGCCTAGCGTTTCAAGCGACAGATACGCAGTATTTT. As protein: CASSQGLAFQATDTQYF.

The V call is TRBV6-5, the J call TRBJ2-2, with 7 bases aligning to TRBD2. The germline V gene has CDR1 MNHEY and CDR2 SVGAGI. V was pared by 4 bases and J by 6 bases, with 11 bases of the junction left unmatched. There are 16 residues in the CDR3. DNA of the CDR3: TGTGCCAGCAGTTTGGTCAGAACTAGCGAAGCCGGGGAGCTGTTTTTT. It encodes CASSLVRTSEAGELFF.

The gene calls are TRBV19 and TRBJ2-7, with D maybe TRBD2 (6 bases). V lost 6 bases and J lost 2, with 17 bases in between. CDR3 length: 15 residues. Germline lookup yields CDR1 LNHDA and CDR2 SQIVND (reference sequence). This CDR3 reads CASSPRLGGTYEQYF. The DNA for the CDR3 is TGTGCCAGTAGCCCTAGATTGGGGGGAACCTACGAGCAGTACTTC.

The chain recombines TRBV9 with TRBJ1-2; the match to TRBD1 covers 7 bases. The CDR3 sequence is 12 residues long. The ends lost 4 bases at V and 5 bases at J; junction bases unmatched: 2. Germline CDR1 reads SGDLS; CDR2 reads YYNGEE. The CDR3 DNA reads as TGTGCCAGCAGCTCACAGGGGTATGGCTACACCTTC. Its protein product is CASSSQGYGYTF.

This chain connects TRBV28 to TRBJ1-3; 7 positions agree with TRBD1. The junction had 10 bases not matched to a gene; V was cut back by 8 bases and J by 6 bases. This CDR3 has 14 amino acids. Germline-derived CDR1 and CDR2 are MDHEN and SYDVKM. The CDR3 sequence: CASGQTGLENTIYF. For the CDR3, the DNA is TGTGCCAGCGGCCAGACAGGGCTTGAAAACACCATATATTTT.